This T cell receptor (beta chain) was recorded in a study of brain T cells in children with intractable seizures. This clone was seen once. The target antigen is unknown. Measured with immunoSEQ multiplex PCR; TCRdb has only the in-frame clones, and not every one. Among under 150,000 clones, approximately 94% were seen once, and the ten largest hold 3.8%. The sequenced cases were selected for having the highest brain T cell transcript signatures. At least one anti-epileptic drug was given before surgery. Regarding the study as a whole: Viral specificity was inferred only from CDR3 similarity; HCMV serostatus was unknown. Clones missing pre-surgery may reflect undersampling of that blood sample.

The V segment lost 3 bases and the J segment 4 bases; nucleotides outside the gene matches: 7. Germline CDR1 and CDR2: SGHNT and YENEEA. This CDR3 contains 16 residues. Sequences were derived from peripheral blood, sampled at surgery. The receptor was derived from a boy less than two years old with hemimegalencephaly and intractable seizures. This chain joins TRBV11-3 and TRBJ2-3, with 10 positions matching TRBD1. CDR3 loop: CASSFQETGGADTQYF. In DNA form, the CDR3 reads TGTGCCAGCAGCTTTCAAGAGACAGGGGGCGCAGATACGCAGTATTTT.